This T cell receptor (beta chain) was captured in a study of blood T cell repertoires in COVID-19. Here immunoSEQ multiplex PCR was the method, and the copy in TCRdb shows in-frame clones only, minus some. The table lists roughly 140,000 clones, around four fifths of them singletons. Trimming removed 5 bases at V and 10 bases at J, with 15 bases between. Germline V gene sequence: CDR1 SGHRS, CDR2 YFSETQ. The CDR3 is made up of 12 amino acids. The sequence was obtained from a woman aged 35 to 49 with active or convalescent COVID-19. The V gene is TRBV5-1, the J gene TRBJ1-1; D may be TRBD1 (6 bases). Specimen: peripheral blood. The CDR3, as DNA: TGCGCCAGCAGGCAAACAGGGTTCGGAGCTTTCTTT. Its protein is CASRQTGFGAFF.